This T cell receptor beta chain was identified during a study of vaccination and CD4 T cells after COVID-19. Overall study context: Two of the convalescents were Hispanic, and convalescents were six males and four females.

CDR1 is LNHDA, CDR2 SQIVND, per germline (reference sequence). The CDR3 runs 12 residues. V shed 6 bases and J shed 3 bases, with 8 bases lying between them. Dates of PCR positivity, March to December 2020, preceded the US Alpha, Beta and Delta variants. Findings and limits, study-wide: A comparatively limited set of convalescent patients was examined, with no early post-infection timepoints.

Each CDR3 protein is one row after TCRdb ran MiXCR on the PCR reads. The sample yields around 20,000 distinct CDR3 sequences, 50% to 70% seen once. Comment on this clonotype: Its antigen is as yet unknown.

This receptor was obtained from a human donor who had recovered from COVID-19. This specimen was CD4+ T cells from blood, taken before SARS-CoV-2 vaccination. The J gene is TRBJ1-2, the V gene TRBV19, with D hard to call. This CDR3 is CASSDIYYGYTF. The CDR3 DNA reads as TGTGCCAGTAGCGACATTTACTATGGCTACACCTTC.